This TCR beta chain was sequenced in a study of T cells in Graves' hyperthyroidism and ophthalmopathy. The V end lost 5 bases, the J end lost 3 bases, and 11 bases lay between the germline ends. The CDR3 covers 12 residues. Germline values: CDR1 GTSNPN, CDR2 SVGIG (reference sequence). General study findings and limits: Ophthalmopathy and stable hyperthyroidism were told apart by a 13 V-J model. The model forecast ophthalmopathy, anticipating it by a median approximately 6 months before onset. Within blood appeared most thyroid clonotypes that had expanded above 0.001.

Aged 18 to 65, the patients had hyperthyroidism that was newly diagnosed and had lasted under 2 months. Amplified TCR beta CDR3 regions came from RNA transcripts. With the HTBI primer set, the TCR CDR3 went through a first round of RT-PCR. MiXCR was run by TCRdb on the multiplex PCR reads, yielding one entry per CDR3 protein. The sample lists more than 500,000 distinct CDR3 sequences; roughly 17% were seen once. This clonotype was detected ten times or more. Its antigen is unknown. The specimen sequenced was blood. The chain joins TRBV30 to TRBJ2-7; weak D call: TRBD2 (6 bases). The TCR originated in a woman aged 25-40 years with Graves' hyperthyroidism. CDR3 sequence (DNA): TGTGCCTGGGGCGTTAGCGGCTACGAGCAGTACTTC. It is translated as CAWGVSGYEQYF.